The 26 T cell receptor beta chains presented below share a single source sample, sequenced in a study of OX40 agonist ivuxolimab in advanced cancers. This table comes from immunoSEQ multiplex PCR, and its TCRdb copy is limited to in-frame clones, with some not included. This sample carries over 50,000 clones, 92% of them seen once, and the ten largest clones take around 15%. Sequenced here: CD4+ or CD8+ T cells sorted from blood, sampled in a trial of the OX40 agonist ivuxolimab. Every receptor here comes from an adult with an advanced solid tumor such as melanoma, head and neck, liver or kidney cancer.

This clone has only one observation. The rearrangement links TRBV4-1 to TRBJ2-1; D is perhaps TRBD2 (6 bases). The ends were cut back, 0 bases at V and 5 bases at J, with 14 bases in the middle. Germline CDR1 and CDR2: MGHRA and YSYEKL. The CDR3 is 16 residues long. CDR3 nucleotide sequence: TGCGCCAGCAGCCAAGACGCCGTCGGGGGAGACAATGAGCAGTTCTTC. It translates to CASSQDAVGGDNEQFF.

In its sample, this clone was seen once. Possible read error: a much larger clone is one base away. The V and J genes are TRBV5-4 and TRBJ2-3, with D possibly matching TRBD2 (6 bases). This CDR3 has 13 residues. With 9 bases removed from V and 1 base from J, the gap between germline ends came to 12 bases. Looked up from germline, CDR1 is SGHNT and CDR2 is YYREEE (reference sequence). CDR3 coding DNA: TGTGCCAACAGAACGGGAGGCACAGATACGCAGTATTTT. It specifies CANRTGGTDTQYF. Based on the CDR3 plus reference TRBV5-4 and TRBJ2-3, the full variable domain is ETGVTQSPTHLIKTRGQQVTLRCSSQSGHNTVSWYQQALGQGPQFIFQYYREEENGRGNFPPRFSGLQFPNYSSELNVNALELDDSALYLCANRTGGTDTQYFGPGTRLTVL.

The chain combines TRBV6-5 with TRBJ2-3; unclear D gene. The V end lost 0 bases, the J end lost 1 base, and 5 bases lay between the germline ends. Germline CDR1 and CDR2: MNHEY and SVGAGI. This CDR3 spans 14 amino acids. The CDR3 reads CASSYSGRTDTQYF. The CDR3 DNA sequence: TGTGCCAGCAGTTACTCGGGTCGCACAGATACGCAGTATTTT.

The chain uses TRBV15 and TRBJ2-1; 10 bases match TRBD2. Unmatched junction bases numbered 10, after V lost 3 bases and J lost 8 bases. The CDR3 runs to 16 residues. Per the germline V gene, CDR1 is LNHNV and CDR2 is YYDKDF (reference sequence). The CDR3 region is CATSSPGTSVRDEQFF. The CDR3 DNA follows: TGTGCCACCAGCAGTCCCGGGACTAGCGTTAGGGATGAGCAGTTCTTC.

The chain joins TRBV5-6 to TRBJ1-5; D is perhaps TRBD1 (5 bases). Per the germline V gene, CDR1 is SGHDT and CDR2 is YYEEEE. The CDR3 runs 12 residues. V shed 4 bases and J shed 7 bases, with 9 bases lying between them. In DNA, the CDR3 is TGTGCCAGCAGCCAGGGAGCCCAGCCCCAGCATTTT. This translates into CASSQGAQPQHF.

This clone was recorded a few times. This chain joins TRBV19 and TRBJ2-7; D remains unclear. The CDR3 runs 13 residues. From germline, CDR1 is LNHDA and CDR2 SQIVND (reference sequence). V lost 3 bases to trimming and J lost 3 bases, with 9 bases between them. The CDR3 reads CASSIGGVYEQYF. The CDR3 nucleotides are TGTGCCAGTAGTATTGGCGGCGTCTACGAGCAGTACTTC.

The chain combines TRBV15 with TRBJ1-1; 9 nucleotides match TRBD1. CDR1 and CDR2 from the germline V gene are LNHNV and YYDKDF (reference sequence). This CDR3 is 16 amino acids long. V gave up 5 bases and J gave up 0 bases; unmatched junction bases: 7. CDR3 sequence (DNA): TGTGCCACCAGCGAGCGGGACAGGGCCTTGAACACTGAAGCTTTCTTT. It yields the protein CATSERDRALNTEAFF.

CDR3 DNA: TGCGCCAGCAGCTACGAACGCCTCGCGGGGGCCAGGGTCGATGAGCAGTTCTTC. This gives the protein CASSYERLAGARVDEQFF. The chain combines TRBV5-1 with TRBJ2-1, with TRBD2 as a possible D gene (7 bases). This CDR3 contains 18 residues. Germline values: CDR1 SGHRS, CDR2 YFSETQ. Trimming cost V 3 bases and J 8 bases, with 27 bases left between them.

The rearrangement joins TRBV28 to TRBJ2-3; D remains unclear. Per the germline V gene, CDR1 is MDHEN and CDR2 is SYDVKM. V was cut by 2 bases and J by 2 bases, with 11 bases left in between. The CDR3 runs to 15 residues. The CDR3 sequence: CASSLNSGYTDTQYF. Here the CDR3 DNA reads TGTGCCAGCAGTTTAAATTCGGGCTACACAGATACGCAGTATTTT. The full variable domain, completed using reference TRBV28 and TRBJ2-3, is DVKVTQSSRYLVKRTGEKVFLECVQDMDHENMFWYRQDPGLGLRLIYFSYDVKMKEKGDIPEGYSVSREKKERFSLILESASTNQTSMYLCASSLNSGYTDTQYFGPGTRLTVL.

The chain uses TRBV19 and TRBJ2-4; tentatively, D is TRBD2 (5 bases). CDR3 length equals 15 residues. Germline V gene sequence: CDR1 LNHDA, CDR2 SQIVND (reference sequence). Trimming cost V 7 bases and J 0 bases, with 13 bases left between them. In DNA form, the CDR3 reads TGTGCCAGTATGCATACCGGGGAAGCCAAAAACATTCAGTACTTC. It yields the protein CASMHTGEAKNIQYF.

The chain is built from TRBV7-9 and TRBJ1-6, with D perhaps matching TRBD1 (5 bases). Germline V gene lookup returns CDR1 SEHNR and CDR2 FQNEAQ (reference sequence). The CDR3 sequence is 16 residues long. With 4 bases removed from V and 10 bases from J, the gap between germline ends came to 20 bases. The CDR3 is CASSSNRLRGDSPLHF. The CDR3 DNA is TGTGCCAGCAGCTCAAACAGGCTTAGAGGGGACTCACCCCTCCACTTT.

This clone showed up just a few times. A read error may explain this, as a much larger clone is one base away. Other DNA variants within this sample encode the same CDR3. The V gene is TRBV4-1, the J gene TRBJ1-1; the D gene is possibly TRBD1 (5 bases). The CDR3 sequence is 15 residues long. Trimming stripped 0 bases from V and 1 base from J, with 9 bases between. Germline loops: CDR1 MGHRA, CDR2 YSYEKL. CDR3 coding DNA: TGCGCCAGCAGCCAAGAAGGGACCGCGAACACTGAAGCTTTCTTT. Protein: CASSQEGTANTEAFF.

The genes are TRBV29-1 and TRBJ2-7; D perhaps matches TRBD2 (6 bases). The CDR3 is made up of 13 amino acids. V was shortened by 5 bases and J by 1 base, with 12 bases between the two germline ends. Per germline, CDR1 SQVTM and CDR2 ANQGSEA. The CDR3 bases are TGCAGCGTTATGCCGGGAGAATCCTACGAGCAGTACTTC. Translation: CSVMPGESYEQYF.

The J gene is TRBJ2-7, the V gene TRBV2; 7 bases line up with TRBD2. V lost 6 bases, J lost 0 bases, and 11 bases stayed unmatched. The germline gives CDR1 SNHLY, CDR2 FYNNEI. The CDR3 runs to 16 residues. This CDR3 is CASSPRGAGSSYEQYF. DNA for the CDR3: TGTGCCAGCAGCCCCCGTGGAGCGGGAAGCTCCTACGAGCAGTACTTC.

The chain employs TRBV14 and TRBJ1-2; tentatively, D is TRBD1 (6 bases). CDR3 length equals 14 residues. V lost 0 bases to trimming and J lost 6 bases, with 11 bases between them. Germline V lookup: CDR1 SGHDN, CDR2 FVKESK. The CDR3 spells CASSQEQGWDGYTF. CDR3 bases: TGTGCCAGCAGCCAAGAACAGGGATGGGATGGCTACACCTTC.

In this sample, this clone turned up once. The chain combines TRBV18 with TRBJ2-7; D is uncertain. There are 13 residues in the CDR3. V was clipped by 2 bases and J by 5 bases, with 10 bases between them. Germline V gene sequence: CDR1 KGHSH, CDR2 LQKENI. CDR3 sequence reads: CASSPYRFHEQYF. In DNA form, the CDR3 reads TGTGCCAGCTCACCATATAGGTTCCACGAGCAGTACTTC.

The chain links TRBV18 to TRBJ2-1; D is unclear. V lost 2 bases and J lost 1, with 12 bases in between. Germline V CDR1 and CDR2: KGHSH, LQKENI. The CDR3 has 16 amino acids. In nucleotides, the CDR3 is TGTGCCAGCTCACCAACACCGGGCCTTTCCTACAATGAGCAGTTCTTC. It yields the protein CASSPTPGLSYNEQFF. The whole variable domain, remainder taken from reference TRBV18 and TRBJ2-1, is NAGVMQNPRHLVRRRGQEARLRCSPMKGHSHVYWYRQLPEEGLKFMVYLQKENIIDESGMPKERFSAEFPKEGPSILRIQQVVRGDSAAYFCASSPTPGLSYNEQFFGPGTRLTVL.

The rearrangement joins TRBV27 to TRBJ1-2, with 7 bases fitting TRBD1. CDR1 and CDR2 from the germline V gene are MNHEY and SMNVEV (reference sequence). The CDR3 length is 16 residues. V trimming: 2 bases; J trimming: 6 bases; junction bases outside the gene matches: 12. CDR3 sequence: CASSLLGGRTGDGYTF. CDR3 DNA: TGTGCCAGCAGTTTACTGGGGGGGCGGACAGGAGATGGCTACACCTTC.

This clone is labeled as medium-sized. The rearrangement joins TRBV25-1 to TRBJ2-7, with D possibly matching TRBD2 (5 bases). Germline lookup yields CDR1 MGHDK and CDR2 SYGVNS. The CDR3 consists of 11 residues. The V and J ends lost 6 bases and 5 bases respectively, with 8 bases between them. This chain's CDR3 is CASSWGDEQYF. CDR3 coding DNA: TGTGCCAGCAGCTGGGGAGACGAGCAGTACTTC.

The gene calls are TRBV5-6 and TRBJ1-5; 8 positions match TRBD1. V lost 2 bases, J lost 5 bases, and 3 bases stayed unmatched. The V gene's germline CDR1 is SGHDT and CDR2 YYEEEE. The CDR3 contains 14 residues. The CDR3 reads CASSFGQGDQPQHF. The CDR3 nucleotides read TGTGCCAGCAGCTTCGGACAGGGAGATCAGCCCCAGCATTTT.

The gene calls are TRBV6-6 and TRBJ1-5; D is perhaps TRBD1 (5 bases). The CDR3 runs 15 residues. V was trimmed by 2 bases and J by 2 bases, leaving 10 bases between them. Germline-derived CDR1 and CDR2 are MNHNY and SVGAGI (reference sequence). CDR3 DNA sequence: TGTGCCAGCAGTTACAGCAGGGAGGGCAATCAGCCCCAGCATTTT. Translated, it gives CASSYSREGNQPQHF.

This chain connects TRBV7-2 to TRBJ2-1, with 8 bases lining up with TRBD1. The CDR3 spans 16 residues. V dropped 2 bases and J dropped 3; count of bases not matched to a gene: 6. Germline CDR1 and CDR2: SGHTA and FQGNSA. The CDR3 loop reads CASSLLGTGVYNEQFF. CDR3 nucleotides: TGTGCCAGCAGCTTACTAGGGACAGGAGTCTACAATGAGCAGTTCTTC.

V gene TRBV7-9 combines with J gene TRBJ2-1, with 11 bases lining up with TRBD2. The CDR3 length is 19 residues. Germline-derived CDR1 and CDR2 are SEHNR and FQNEAQ (reference sequence). Trimming cost V 5 bases and J 0 bases; bases outside gene matches: 12. The CDR3: CASSPRTTSGSPSYNEQFF. CDR3 bases: TGTGCCAGCAGCCCCCGCACAACTAGCGGGAGTCCCTCCTACAATGAGCAGTTCTTC.

This CDR3 reads CASSQEVLTGELFF. The CDR3 coding sequence is TGTGCCAGCAGCCAAGAGGTGCTCACCGGGGAGCTGTTTTTT. The chain joins TRBV14 to TRBJ2-2; D unresolved. Between the trimmed V and J ends, which lost 0 bases and 4 bases, there was a span of 6 bases. CDR1 SGHDN and CDR2 FVKESK come from the germline V gene. The CDR3 is made up of 14 amino acids.

This chain uses TRBV27 with TRBJ2-3; perhaps TRBD1 as D (6 bases). Per the germline V gene, CDR1 is MNHEY and CDR2 is SMNVEV (reference sequence). Trimming pared 3 bases from V and 6 bases from J, leaving 16 bases between. CDR3 length: 15 amino acids. CDR3 in amino acids: CASSLDSALGDTQYF. The CDR3 coding sequence is TGTGCCAGCAGTTTGGACAGCGCCCTCGGGGATACGCAGTATTTT.

This rearrangement joins TRBV5-6 to TRBJ2-4; no definite D call. In germline, CDR1 is SGHDT, CDR2 YYEEEE. Deletions cut 0 bases from V and 0 bases from J, with 7 bases between. The CDR3 sequence is 15 residues long. CDR3 residues: CASSLGQVAKNIQYF. CDR3 DNA: TGTGCCAGCAGCTTGGGGCAGGTAGCCAAAAACATTCAGTACTTC.